This TCR beta chain was sequenced during a study of blood T cells in healthy people across ages (dated by TCRdb to the mid-2010s). For context, the study as a whole: In model experiments, template switching captured roughly one uniquely barcoded TCR beta cDNA molecule for every two T cells. The study measured age-related changes in TCR beta repertoire diversity using deep sequencing normalized with unique cDNA molecular identifiers. Four age groups were formed from the donors: young (average about 15 years), middle-aged (less than 40), aged (approximately 60) and long-lived (less than 85). Using the same blood draw, the study looked at two additional independent replicas of 1 million unique cDNA reads for two donors, one aged 18 to 30 and the other aged 80 or older. Donors of different ages were randomly distributed across sequencing lanes to avoid experimental bias. Study-level results and caveats: Conclusive comparison of naive and antigen-experienced compartments was prevented by the profiling of bulk unsorted PBMCs. A strong correlation was found between observed TCR beta diversity and the percentage of naive T cells measured by flow cytometry. Estimates of total diversity based on one million sequenced T cells were regarded as lower bounds and as underestimates. Compared with the aged group, more naive CD4+ T cells, fewer expanded clones and increased TCR diversity were shown by the long-lived group, suggesting age selection. The CMV infection status of donors was not known, potentially confounding age-related changes in expanded clonotypes. Observed TCR beta diversity per million T cells fell roughly linearly with age, and a significant reduction was already apparent by age roughly 40.

There are a few counts of this clonotype. Its antigen specificity is not known. No qualities accompany the bases; no much larger clone lies one base away. The CDR3 contains 14 residues, cysteine and phenylalanine counted. Solely the CDR3 DNA is kept, with 42 bases framed from the first base. Via the germline V gene, CDR1 is MNHEY and CDR2 SVGAGI. A distance of 11 bases separates the germline ends of V and J, which lose 4 bases and 2 bases respectively. Libraries were made using 5' RACE. This sample was sequenced with an Illumina HiSeq 2500. A second PCR of roughly 7 to 11 cycles was performed with a sample-barcoded 5' primer and a J-beta primer mix. A template-switch 5' adaptor carrying 12 random nucleotides introduced a unique molecular identifier onto each TCR beta cDNA molecule. Each sample yielded at least 3 million CDR3-containing paired-end reads. All of the RNA was converted into first-strand cDNA using the Mint cDNA synthesis kit, with a TRBC-specific oligonucleotide serving as the primer. All cDNA was treated with uracil-DNA glycosylase and then went through a first 18-cycle PCR with the universal primers M1SS and BC2_uni_R. As for the original processing: For normalization, 1 million high-quality reads, each with a distinct molecular identifier, were randomly selected from each sample. Reads sharing molecular identifiers were discarded rather than binned into consensus sequences. MiTCR, with a Q25 quality threshold and the strictest error-elimination algorithm, was used for CDR3 identification, clonotype clustering and error correction. A nonparametric unseen species model with Euler transformation was used to estimate lower-bound total TCR beta diversity. The raw public data were reprocessed by TCRdb itself: fastp quality trimming at Q25, MiXCR clonotype calling, in-frame beta chains only. Identical CDR3 proteins give one entry, which carries the most common genes and DNA. The V and J calls, along with clone size, are taken from TCRdb and not from the paper's own processing. The sample table contains 1.5 million or so distinct CDR3 sequences; only one count was recorded for about 43% of them. The ten largest clones represent 7.9% of the sample.

The donors were a few dozen Caucasian individuals from Russia, aged roughly 6 to 90 years, who were systemically healthy. Ten milliliters of peripheral blood were drawn from each donor into EDTA-treated Vacutainer tubes. Ficoll-Paque density-gradient centrifugation was used to isolate PBMCs, with at least 6.5 million per sample. Trizol reagent was used to extract total RNA from PBMCs, with at least 6 micrograms per sample. Naive CD45RAhigh/CD27high T cell percentages were measured by flow cytometry on a PBMC aliquot from every donor. The receptor comes from a woman aged 18-29 years in good health. Material: blood. The chain is encoded by TRBV6-5 joined to TRBJ1-2, with the D segment identity uncertain. The CDR3 region: CASSLSAQNYGYTF. The DNA sequence is TGTGCCAGCAGTTTATCGGCGCAGAACTATGGCTACACCTTC.